The entry below describes one TCR beta chain. At one end, the junction sequence differs from germline, possibly due to a read error. This record belongs to a study of blood T cell repertoires in COVID-19. Study overall: The United States, Italy and Spain provided the acute and convalescent COVID-19 samples.

Generated by immunoSEQ multiplex PCR, the TCRdb table keeps only in-frame clones and is missing some. Of approximately 65,000 clones in the sample, around four fifths were seen once. This CDR3 region has 15 residues. From germline, CDR1 is MNHEY and CDR2 SVGEGT. Input material: peripheral blood. The genes are TRBV6-2 or TRBV6-3 and TRBJ2-7; 7 bases line up with TRBD1. The clonotype originates from a woman of 80 years or more with active or convalescent COVID-19. Here the CDR3 DNA reads TGTGCCAGCAGATACTCTCGCGGACAGGCTTACGAGCAGTACTTC. Residues: CASRYSRGQAYEQYF.